This is a list of T cell receptor beta chains from one sample in a study of T-cell memory formation after mild COVID-19. MiXCR was run by TCRdb on the 5' RACE reads, yielding one entry per CDR3 protein. The sample has 100,000 to 130,000 distinct CDR3 sequences, 15% to 20% seen once. The specimen sequenced was PBMCs or a T cell subset sorted from them (not recorded which). Receptors were obtained from a young man who had mild COVID-19 (a few samples of this study predate the infection). Cell type and time point are not known. Both conserved end residues are part of each CDR3. Each record gives: V gene, D gene, J gene, clone size, CDR3 DNA, CDR3 protein. D genes are given only for firm matches. The size entry is marked missing in some rows and otherwise reads once, few, many or a size class.

TRBV9	-	TRBJ2-2	few	TGTGCCAGCAGCCGACTGGGTGCCACCGGGGAGCTGTTTTTT	CASSRLGATGELFF
TRBV6-5	-	TRBJ1-1	-	TGTGCCAGCAGCCGCCAAGGACATTTTGACACTGAAGCTTTCTTT	CASSRQGHFDTEAFF
TRBV12-3/TRBV12-4	-	TRBJ2-1	few	TGTGCCAGCAGTTTAGCGGGGGGGCCGGTTGAGCAGTTCTTC	CASSLAGGPVEQFF
TRBV12-3/TRBV12-4	-	TRBJ2-3	few	TGTGCCAGCAGTTTAGCGGTATCTAGCACAGATACGCAGTATTTT	CASSLAVSSTDTQYF
TRBV19	-	TRBJ2-2	few	TGTGCCAGTAGTATAGTCGAATTCCGGTCGAACACCGGGGAGCTGTTTTTT	CASSIVEFRSNTGELFF
TRBV7-2	-	TRBJ2-7	-	TGTGCCAGCAGCTTAAATAGCGGCTACGAGCAGTACTTC	CASSLNSGYEQYF
TRBV3-1	-	TRBJ2-2	once	TGTGCCAGCAGCCAAGTGGGGACTTACACCGGGGAGCTGTTTTTT	CASSQVGTYTGELFF
TRBV5-1	-	TRBJ2-7	many	TGCGCCAGCAGCCCCCCAGGGGACGAGCAGTACTTC	CASSPPGDEQYF
TRBV5-1	TRBD1	TRBJ2-7	many	TGCGCCAGCAGCTTCGGACAGGGGGACGAGCAGTACTTC	CASSFGQGDEQYF
TRBV20-1	-	TRBJ2-3	few	TGCAGTGCTAGATCCAGGCTAGGGGGAGATACGCAGTATTTT	CSARSRLGGDTQYF
TRBV4-1	-	TRBJ1-1	-	TGCGCCAGCAGCCAAGTGGGTCGGCGCGGGGTCACTGAAGCTTTCTTT	CASSQVGRRGVTEAFF
TRBV7-2	-	TRBJ2-1	-	TGTGCCAGCAGCTTAGCAGGGGGCCGAGCGGGGGCTTCCTACAATGAGCAGTTCTTC	CASSLAGGRAGASYNEQFF
TRBV6-5	-	TRBJ1-5	few	TGTGCCAGCAGTTACGACTATCCGGGGGGCCGGAGTCAGCCCCAGCATTTT	CASSYDYPGGRSQPQHF
TRBV6-2/TRBV6-3	TRBD1	TRBJ2-3	-	TGTGCCAGCAGTTACTCCGGACAGGGGGCCGCAGATACGCAGTATTTT	CASSYSGQGAADTQYF
TRBV2	TRBD1	TRBJ1-3	few	TGTGCCGGCGGACAGGGGGCTTCGTCTGGAAACACCATATATTTT	CAGGQGASSGNTIYF
TRBV12-3/TRBV12-4	-	TRBJ1-2	-	TGTGCCAGCAGTAGGCAGGACTATGGCTACACCTTC	CASSRQDYGYTF
TRBV27	TRBD1	TRBJ2-7	few	TGTGCCAGCAGTTGGGACAGGGGGCTCGAGCAGTACTTC	CASSWDRGLEQYF
TRBV29-1	-	TRBJ2-2	-	TGCAGCGTAAAAGGGGGGGCTTCGAACACCGGGGAGCTGTTTTTT	CSVKGGASNTGELFF
TRBV2	-	TRBJ2-5	-	TGTGCCAGCATCCCTAAGCGTGGGTCGCTAGAGACCCAGTACTTC	CASIPKRGSLETQYF
TRBV5-1	TRBD2	TRBJ2-3	-	TGCGCCAGCAGCCTCGGGACTACAACAGATACGCAGTATTTT	CASSLGTTTDTQYF
TRBV5-1	-	TRBJ2-3	-	TGCGCCAGTACCGTCCCGTCGGAAGATACGCAGTATTTT	CASTVPSEDTQYF
TRBV12-3/TRBV12-4	-	TRBJ2-3	few	TGTGCCAGCAGTACCCCGACCCCGCCAGATACGCAGTATTTT	CASSTPTPPDTQYF
TRBV20-1	-	TRBJ1-3	-	TGCAGTGCCTCCCGGGACTCCTCTGGAAACACCATATATTTT	CSASRDSSGNTIYF
TRBV7-2	-	TRBJ2-1	many	TGTGCCAGCAGGTTCGGTGGAGCCAATGAGCAGTTCTTC	CASRFGGANEQFF
TRBV7-9	-	TRBJ2-2	medium-sized	TGTGCCAGCAGCACCTTTGACGCCGGGGAGCTGTTTTTT	CASSTFDAGELFF
TRBV15	-	TRBJ2-5	-	TGTGCCACCAGCAGAACTGGGGGCGCGGGTGAGACCCAGTACTTC	CATSRTGGAGETQYF
TRBV20-1	TRBD1	TRBJ2-1	-	TGCAGTGCTAGAGATCCAGGGACAGGGGGTAATGAGCAGTTCTTC	CSARDPGTGGNEQFF
TRBV7-2	-	TRBJ1-5	-	TGTGCCAGCAGCTTTGCCTGGGGTCCGATGCAGCCCCAGCATTTT	CASSFAWGPMQPQHF